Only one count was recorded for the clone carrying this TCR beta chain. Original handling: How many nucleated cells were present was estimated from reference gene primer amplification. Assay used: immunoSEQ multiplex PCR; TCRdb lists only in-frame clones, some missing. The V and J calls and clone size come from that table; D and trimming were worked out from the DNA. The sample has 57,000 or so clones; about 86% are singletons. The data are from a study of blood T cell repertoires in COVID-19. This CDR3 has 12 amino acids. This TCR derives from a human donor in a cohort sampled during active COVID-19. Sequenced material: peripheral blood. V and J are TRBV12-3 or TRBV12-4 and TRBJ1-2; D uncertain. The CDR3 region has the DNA TGTGCGTCCATGGCAGGTAACTATGGCTACACCTTC. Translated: CASMAGNYGYTF.